These 32 T cell receptor beta chains came from one sample sequenced in a study of T-cell reconstitution after alpha-beta-depleted transplantation in children. General study points: Once a year had passed after transplant, T-cell counts and diversity came mostly from newly produced T cells.

Unique molecular identifiers tagged the TCRbeta library. TCRdb recomputed calls from the PCR reads with MiXCR, one row per CDR3 protein. The sample comprises about 290,000 distinct CDR3 sequences, nearly 8% of which are singletons, and about 8.2% rests with the top ten. These TCRs are of unknown antigen specificity. The material was peripheral blood, obtained 360 days after TCRalphabeta/CD19-depleted stem cell transplant. The source of these receptors is a female patient under 10 years old who had a stem cell transplant for Fanconi anemia, so the T cells may come from the graft donor.

This clonotype was found a few times. The chain couples TRBV11-1 to TRBJ2-6, with 10 bases lining up with TRBD1. The V gene's germline CDR1 is SGHAT and CDR2 FQDESV (reference sequence). CDR3 length equals 19 residues. Germline trimming cut 2 bases from V and 0 bases from J; bases unmatched to any gene: 7. CDR3 loop: CASSLRGQGSASGANVLTF. The CDR3 DNA reads TGTGCCAGCAGCTTAAGGGGACAGGGGTCCGCCTCTGGGGCCAACGTCCTGACTTTC.

This CDR3 is CAWSSGTFTGELFF. DNA of the CDR3: TGTGCCTGGAGTTCCGGGACTTTCACCGGGGAGCTGTTTTTT. This chain joins TRBV30 and TRBJ2-2, with D maybe TRBD2 (6 bases). Germline CDR1 GTSNPN, CDR2 SVGIG (reference sequence). The CDR3 consists of 14 residues. Trimming shortened V by 2 bases and J by 4 bases, and 11 bases separated the two germline ends.

This clonotype was counted many times. The J gene is TRBJ2-1, the V gene TRBV11-2; 8 nucleotides agree with TRBD2. Germline V gives CDR1 SGHAT, CDR2 FQNNGV. The CDR3 has 16 amino acids. The ends lost 1 base at V and 6 bases at J; junction bases unmatched: 8. The CDR3 bases are TGTGCCAGCAGCTTAGCGGGGACTAGAATGCTCAATGAGCAGTTCTTC. It codes for CASSLAGTRMLNEQFF.

In this sample, this clonotype turned up many times. The V and J genes are TRBV5-5 and TRBJ2-1; TRBD2 matches at 7 bases. This CDR3 has 16 residues. V dropped 3 bases and J dropped 0; count of bases not matched to a gene: 6. Germline loops: CDR1 SGHKS, CDR2 YYEKEE (reference sequence). CDR3 nucleotide sequence: TGTGCCAGCAGCTGGGCCGGGGGGAGCTCCTACAATGAGCAGTTCTTC. It encodes CASSWAGGSSYNEQFF.

This clonotype has more than one count but fewer than ten. The chain is built from TRBV11-3 and TRBJ1-1; 10 nucleotides match TRBD1. V lost 5 bases and J lost 4; bases outside the gene matches: 19. Germline CDR1 is SGHNT and CDR2 is YENEEA. The CDR3 loop spans 19 amino acids. CDR3 nucleotides: TGTGCCAGCAGCCCCTTGACAGGGGGCGGGCCGGCAGGATTCACTGAAGCTTTCTTT. This codes for CASSPLTGGGPAGFTEAFF.

The sample holds many counts of this clonotype. The chain uses TRBV7-8 and TRBJ1-2, with 12 bases matching TRBD1. V trimming: 1 base; J trimming: 7 bases; junction bases outside the gene matches: 4. Germline CDR1 SGHVS, CDR2 FQNEAQ. The CDR3 extends over 15 amino acids. The CDR3: CASSLGDRGQGGYTF. In DNA form, the CDR3 reads TGTGCCAGCAGCTTAGGGGACAGGGGGCAGGGTGGCTACACCTTC.

This clonotype occurred a few times. The chain combines TRBV4-3 with TRBJ1-4; maybe TRBD1 (6 bases). The CDR3 totals 16 residues. Trimming took off 0 bases at V and 8 bases at J, with 16 bases between the two ends. Germline CDR1 is LGHNA and CDR2 is YSLEER. For the CDR3, the DNA is TGCGCCAGCAGCCAAGATTCGGGGGGGCCTAGCGAAAAACTGTTTTTT. Its translation is CASSQDSGGPSEKLFF.

This clonotype was seen many times. The chain's CDR3 is CASSSERTSSYNEQFF. In DNA, the CDR3 is TGTGCCAGCAGCTCAGAACGGACTAGTTCCTACAATGAGCAGTTCTTC. The chain joins TRBV7-9 to TRBJ2-1, with TRBD2 matching 7 bases. This CDR3 contains 16 residues. Losses at the gene ends were 4 bases for V and 1 base for J; bases not matched to a gene: 7. Germline CDR1 SEHNR, CDR2 FQNEAQ (reference sequence).

The CDR3: CASSQRPGYGYTF. Here the CDR3 DNA reads TGTGCCAGCAGCCAAAGGCCGGGTTATGGCTACACCTTC. The rearrangement joins TRBV4-2 to TRBJ1-2; D remains ambiguous. V was pared by 2 bases and J by 5 bases, with 9 bases between. Germline V gene data show CDR1 as LGHNA and CDR2 as YNFKEQ. CDR3 length: 13 amino acids.

The rearrangement links TRBV3-1 to TRBJ2-2; weak D call: TRBD2 (6 bases). CDR1 is LGHDT, CDR2 YNNKEL, per germline (reference sequence). Trimming took off 3 bases at V and 8 bases at J, with 10 bases between the two ends. This CDR3 has 13 amino acids. The CDR3 bases are TGTGCCAGCAGCCATCGCGCGGGAGGGGAGCTGTTTTTT. This gives the protein CASSHRAGGELFF.

Ten or more counts support this clonotype. This chain connects TRBV5-1 to TRBJ1-1; perhaps TRBD1 as D (6 bases). This CDR3 region has 14 residues. Trimming removed 3 bases from V and 5 bases from J, with 14 bases in between. Germline V lookup: CDR1 SGHRS, CDR2 YFSETQ. CDR3 region: CASSYFRGGTEAFF. CDR3 coding DNA: TGCGCCAGCAGCTACTTCAGGGGTGGGACTGAAGCTTTCTTT.

This clonotype showed up just a few times. The genes are TRBV25-1 and TRBJ1-1, with 7 positions matching TRBD1. CDR1 MGHDK and CDR2 SYGVNS come from the germline V gene. There are 15 residues in the CDR3. V dropped 3 bases and J dropped 3; count of bases not matched to a gene: 7. CDR3 region: CASSDSYRGDTEAFF. DNA for the CDR3: TGTGCCAGCAGTGACTCTTACAGGGGCGACACTGAAGCTTTCTTT.

This clonotype was counted many times. This chain joins TRBV4-1 and TRBJ2-6; D is unresolved. Germline CDR1 and CDR2: MGHRA and YSYEKL. This CDR3 region has 16 residues. Trimming took off 1 base at V and 0 bases at J, with 7 bases between the two ends. The CDR3 nucleotides are TGCGCCAGCAGCCAAGTCCATAGCTCTGGGGCCAACGTCCTGACTTTC. As protein: CASSQVHSSGANVLTF.

The rearrangement links TRBV9 to TRBJ1-1, with D hard to call. The length of the CDR3 is 13 residues. Germline V gene sequence: CDR1 SGDLS, CDR2 YYNGEE. V dropped 3 bases and J dropped 5 bases, with 11 bases sitting between them. The DNA for the CDR3 is TGTGCCAGCAGCGCAGGACGGTATACTGAAGCTTTCTTT. Protein product: CASSAGRYTEAFF.

The V and J genes are TRBV20-1 and TRBJ2-7; 9 bases agree with TRBD1. Germline loops: CDR1 DFQATT, CDR2 SNEGSKA (reference sequence). CDR3 length equals 15 residues. Trimming removed 0 bases from V and 1 base from J; junction bases left unmatched: 4. In nucleotides, the CDR3 is TGCAGTGCTAGAGACTCCGGGACAGGGTCCTACGAGCAGTACTTC. Protein: CSARDSGTGSYEQYF.

This clonotype was counted a few times. The genes are TRBV6-2 or TRBV6-3 and TRBJ2-7, with 9 bases identical to TRBD1. The germline V gene encodes CDR1 MNHEY and CDR2 SVGEGT. The CDR3 covers 18 residues. V shed 0 bases, J shed 4 bases, and the junction held 13 bases outside the gene matches. CDR3 sequence reads: CASSYSSPPGTGPYEQYF. The CDR3 DNA reads TGTGCCAGCAGTTACTCGAGTCCCCCCGGGACAGGGCCATACGAGCAGTACTTC.

The sample holds many counts of this clonotype. The rearrangement links TRBV20-1 to TRBJ1-1, with D possibly matching TRBD1 (5 bases). CDR1 is DFQATT, CDR2 SNEGSKA, per germline (reference sequence). V lost 1 base and J 10 bases, leaving 10 bases between the germline ends. The CDR3 covers 11 residues. In DNA form, the CDR3 reads TGCAGTGCTAGAGGACCGGGGGGAGCTTTCTTT. Encoded protein: CSARGPGGAFF.

The sample holds many counts of this clonotype. The chain is built from TRBV12-3 or TRBV12-4 and TRBJ2-5, with TRBD2 as a possible D gene (6 bases). The CDR3 is made up of 16 amino acids. V was trimmed by 6 bases and J by 5 bases, leaving 22 bases between them. The CDR3 spells CASSKTPGLMKETQYF. In DNA form, the CDR3 reads TGTGCCAGCAGCAAGACTCCGGGACTCATGAAGGAGACCCAGTACTTC.

Ten or more counts support this clonotype. The chain employs TRBV6-2 or TRBV6-3 and TRBJ2-7; no reliable D call. Deletions cut 3 bases from V and 2 bases from J, with 20 bases between. Germline CDR1 reads MNHEY; CDR2 reads SVGEGT. The CDR3 runs to 17 residues. Here the CDR3 DNA reads TGTGCCAGCAGTTATGCTCCTGGCCAGGTGTTACCCTACGAGCAGTACGTC. Amino acids: CASSYAPGQVLPYEQYV.

The CDR3 here is CSAKMGPPYGYTF. The CDR3 nucleotides are TGCAGTGCTAAAATGGGGCCTCCCTATGGCTACACCTTC. The rearrangement uses TRBV20-1 and TRBJ1-2; D perhaps matches TRBD1 (5 bases). Trimming shortened V by 4 bases and J by 4 bases, and 13 bases separated the two germline ends. Germline CDR1 DFQATT, CDR2 SNEGSKA (reference sequence). The CDR3 sequence is 13 residues long.

This rearrangement joins TRBV19 to TRBJ1-5, with D unresolved. CDR3 length equals 14 residues. Germline CDR1 LNHDA, CDR2 SQIVND (reference sequence). The germline V and J ends were trimmed by 4 bases and 6 bases, with 13 bases remaining between them. CDR3 loop: CASSTGRESQPQHF. As DNA, the CDR3 is TGTGCCAGTAGTACGGGGAGGGAATCTCAGCCCCAGCATTTT.

This clonotype has a count of ten or more. V gene TRBV29-1 combines with J gene TRBJ1-2; no clear D. CDR1 is SQVTM, CDR2 ANQGSEA, per germline. The CDR3 totals 10 residues. The ends were cut back, 5 bases at V and 7 bases at J, with 8 bases in the middle. CDR3 protein: CSVHEGGYTF. CDR3 coding DNA: TGCAGCGTTCATGAGGGTGGCTACACCTTC.

This clonotype was counted at least ten times. This chain links TRBV10-3 with TRBJ1-2; D not certain. Deletions cut 0 bases from V and 4 bases from J, with 12 bases between. The CDR3 spans 15 residues. CDR1 and CDR2 (germline): ENHRY, SYGVKD. Here the CDR3 reads CAISESATGSYGYTF. CDR3 DNA: TGTGCCATCAGTGAGTCGGCCACTGGATCCTATGGCTACACCTTC.

V and J are TRBV2 and TRBJ1-5; D might be TRBD1 (5 bases). V was pared by 4 bases and J by 12 bases, with 28 bases between. CDR1 and CDR2 (germline): SNHLY, FYNNEI. The CDR3 has 17 amino acids. The CDR3 loop reads CASSVVAWDRLNGLQHF. The CDR3 bases are TGTGCCAGCAGTGTAGTGGCGTGGGACCGCCTTAATGGTCTCCAGCATTTT.

This chain connects TRBV6-1 to TRBJ2-1, with 10 nucleotides matching TRBD2. CDR3 length: 15 amino acids. CDR1 and CDR2 from the germline V gene are MNHNS and SASEGT. After removal of 6 bases from V and 3 bases from J, the junction contained 5 bases not matched to a gene. The CDR3 loop is CASSPGLADYNEQFF. The CDR3 DNA sequence: TGTGCCAGCAGCCCTGGACTAGCGGACTACAATGAGCAGTTCTTC.

The rearrangement links TRBV27 to TRBJ1-2, with 8 bases aligning to TRBD1. V lost 8 bases to trimming and J lost 3 bases; unmatched junction nucleotides: 8. The CDR3 is 14 residues long. Germline CDR1 reads MNHEY; CDR2 reads SMNVEV (reference sequence). CDR3 DNA sequence: TGTGCCAGCGGACTACAGGGGGACGACTATGGCTACACCTTC. Translation gives CASGLQGDDYGYTF.

This clonotype has ten or more counts. V gene TRBV15 combines with J gene TRBJ1-4, with D maybe TRBD1 (5 bases). Between the trimmed V and J ends, which lost 1 base and 7 bases, there was a span of 13 bases. Germline CDR1 reads LNHNV; CDR2 reads YYDKDF (reference sequence). The CDR3 has 15 residues. CDR3 sequence reads: CATSRARQGGEKLFF. The DNA of the CDR3 is TGTGCCACCAGCAGAGCGCGGCAGGGCGGTGAAAAACTGTTTTTT. The whole variable domain, filled in from reference TRBV15 and TRBJ1-4, reads DAMVIQNPRYQVTQFGKPVTLSCSQTLNHNVMYWYQQKSSQAPKLLFHYYDKDFNNEADTPDNFQSRRPNTSFCFLDIRSPGLGDTAMYLCATSRARQGGEKLFFGSGTQLSVL.

This clonotype was seen ten or more times. The chain is built from TRBV15 and TRBJ2-7; possibly TRBD1 for D (6 bases). Germline lookup yields CDR1 LNHNV and CDR2 YYDKDF (reference sequence). This CDR3 comprises 14 residues. Trimming left V 8 bases short and J 4 bases short, with 18 bases between. The CDR3 loop is CATSTGTPGYEQYV. CDR3 DNA: TGTGCCACCTCAACCGGGACACCAGGGTACGAGCAGTACGTC.

This clonotype showed up just a few times. The V call is TRBV29-1, the J call TRBJ2-7; 8 bases map to TRBD1. The CDR3 sequence is 11 residues long. Germline values: CDR1 SQVTM, CDR2 ANQGSEA. Trimming cost V 6 bases and J 7 bases; bases outside gene matches: 5. The CDR3 is CSVARQGEQYF. The CDR3 DNA reads as TGCAGCGTAGCCCGACAGGGGGAGCAGTACTTC.

This clonotype has at least ten counts. The rearrangement uses TRBV5-1 and TRBJ1-1; unclear D gene. Per germline, CDR1 SGHRS and CDR2 YFSETQ. Trimming left V 3 bases short and J 2 bases short, with 8 bases between. The CDR3 totals 13 residues. The CDR3 reads CASSSNDNTEAFF. CDR3 sequence (DNA): TGCGCCAGCAGCTCGAACGATAACACTGAAGCTTTCTTT.

The CDR3 loop reads CSARGWGGDAPNTGELFF. CDR3 nucleotides: TGCAGTGCTAGAGGGTGGGGTGGCGACGCGCCGAACACCGGGGAGCTGTTTTTT. The genes are TRBV20-1 and TRBJ2-2; D remains ambiguous. Per germline, CDR1 DFQATT and CDR2 SNEGSKA (reference sequence). This CDR3 has 18 residues. V was shortened by 1 base and J by 0 bases, with 18 bases between the two germline ends.

This clonotype occurred many times. The rearrangement joins TRBV12-3 or TRBV12-4 to TRBJ2-3; D call uncertain. The CDR3 consists of 11 residues. Trimming left V 5 bases short and J 0 bases short, with 0 bases between. CDR3 nucleotide sequence: TGTGCCAGCAGTAGCACAGATACGCAGTATTTT. Translating it yields CASSSTDTQYF.